Sequencing of this T cell receptor beta chain was carried out in a study of T cell changes during pregnancy in multiple sclerosis. Method: immunoSEQ multiplex PCR; TCRdb's copy keeps in-frame clones and lacks some. The sample contains about 48,000 clones, roughly 85% of which appear only once. V dropped 4 bases and J dropped 1; count of bases not matched to a gene: 5. Germline lookup yields CDR1 LNHDA and CDR2 SQIVND (reference sequence). CDR3 length equals 16 residues. The rearrangement joins TRBV19 to TRBJ2-2; TRBD1 matches 8 bases. This sequence originates from a female donor with multiple sclerosis, enrolled in a pregnancy study. Here the sequenced sample was CD4+ T cells from peripheral blood mononuclear cells, taken in the second trimester of pregnancy. The CDR3 loop reads CASSTTGTGNTGELFF. The DNA of the CDR3 is TGTGCCAGTAGTACTACGGGGACAGGGAACACCGGGGAGCTGTTTTTT. Filled out from reference TRBV19 and TRBJ2-2, the complete variable domain reads DGGITQSPKYLFRKEGQNVTLSCEQNLNHDAMYWYRQDPGQGLRLIYYSQIVNDFQKGDIAEGYSVSREKKESFPLTVTSAQKNPTAFYLCASSTTGTGNTGELFFGEGSRLTVL.